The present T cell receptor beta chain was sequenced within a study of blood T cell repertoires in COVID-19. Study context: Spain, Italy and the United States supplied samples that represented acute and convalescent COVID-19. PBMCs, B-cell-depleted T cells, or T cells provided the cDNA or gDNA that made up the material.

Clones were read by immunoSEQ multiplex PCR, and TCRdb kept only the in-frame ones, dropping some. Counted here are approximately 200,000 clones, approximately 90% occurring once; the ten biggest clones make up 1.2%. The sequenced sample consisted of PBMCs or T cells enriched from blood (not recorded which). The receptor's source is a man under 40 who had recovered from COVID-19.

Here the CDR3 reads CASSPDGRVEAFF. Written as DNA, the CDR3 is TGTGCCAGCTCACCGGATGGCAGGGTTGAAGCTTTCTTT. The chain uses TRBV18 and TRBJ1-1, with D possibly matching TRBD1 (5 bases). Trimming cost V 3 bases and J 7 bases, with 12 bases left between them. Per germline, CDR1 KGHSH and CDR2 LQKENI. This CDR3 spans 13 amino acids.